One T cell receptor (beta chain) is described in this entry. Other DNA sequences in the same sample also yield this CDR3. In the study's own analysis: Reference gene primer amplification gave nucleated cell count estimates. Sequenced by immunoSEQ multiplex PCR; TCRdb stores in-frame clones only, minus some. That table furnishes V, J and clone size, whereas the DNA furnished D and trimming. The table shows under 250,000 clones, with around 90% occurring only once. This specimen comes from a study of blood T cell repertoires in COVID-19. Study-wide context: There were acute and convalescent COVID-19 samples, and they came from the United States, Italy and Spain. T cells, B-cell-depleted T cells, or PBMCs provided the cDNA or gDNA that served as material.

The CDR3 contains 15 residues. After removal of 2 bases from V and 4 bases from J, the junction contained 2 bases not matched to a gene. Germline values: CDR1 LNHDA, CDR2 SQIVND (reference sequence). It was during active infection that Seattle patients were enrolled and then longitudinally followed. The genes are TRBV19 and TRBJ1-2; TRBD1 agrees at 12 bases. The specimen was peripheral blood. This receptor was identified in a man aged 55-75 years with COVID-19, enrolled during active disease. CDR3 region: CASSIPGQGAYGYTF. The CDR3 nucleotides read TGTGCCAGTAGTATACCGGGACAGGGGGCCTATGGCTACACCTTC. Filled out from reference TRBV19 and TRBJ1-2, the complete variable domain reads DGGITQSPKYLFRKEGQNVTLSCEQNLNHDAMYWYRQDPGQGLRLIYYSQIVNDFQKGDIAEGYSVSREKKESFPLTVTSAQKNPTAFYLCASSIPGQGAYGYTFGSGTRLTVV.